The 26 T cell receptor beta chains below all came from one sample that was sequenced in a study of shared clonotypes between healthy human individuals. Positively selected for CCR7, the CD45RO-negative cells used as naive CD8 cells excluded terminally differentiated effector memory CD45RA+ cells. The repertoire was sequenced with immunoSEQ multiplex PCR; TCRdb's copy has only in-frame clones and lacks some. The sample has approximately 2,000,000 clones, around 93% seen once. Sequencing was performed on naive CD8+ T cells from PBMCs. All receptors derive from a man aged 18 to 30 in good health. Some clones in this sample may be carry-over from other donors' samples.

DNA of the CDR3: TGTGCCAGCAGTAGACCCACAGATACGCAGTATTTT. Encoded protein: CASSRPTDTQYF. J is TRBJ2-3 and V is TRBV7-8; D uncertain. CDR1 is SGHVS and CDR2 is FQNEAQ in the germline V gene. V lost 6 bases, J lost 2 bases, and 6 bases lay in between. This CDR3 has 12 residues.

The chain combines TRBV5-1 with TRBJ2-3, with D possibly TRBD2 on 7 matching bases. V dropped 0 bases and J dropped 2 bases, with 13 bases sitting between them. CDR3 length: 16 amino acids. Germline CDR1 and CDR2: SGHRS and YFSETQ. CDR3 amino acids: CASSLASGGYTDTQYF. The CDR3 nucleotides read TGCGCCAGCAGCTTGGCCTCGGGGGGCTACACAGATACGCAGTATTTT. Combining the CDR3 with reference TRBV5-1 and TRBJ2-3 gives the whole variable domain KAGVTQTPRYLIKTRGQQVTLSCSPISGHRSVSWYQQTPGQGLQFLFEYFSETQRNKGNFPGRFSGRQFSNSRSEMNVSTLELGDSALYLCASSLASGGYTDTQYFGPGTRLTVL.

V and J are TRBV7-3 and TRBJ2-1; D is ambiguous. V was trimmed by 0 bases and J by 0 bases, leaving 12 bases between them. The CDR3 totals 17 residues. Germline CDR1 and CDR2: SGHTA and FQGTGA. CDR3 region: CASSLTPLGASYNEQFF. The CDR3 region has the DNA TGTGCCAGCAGCTTAACGCCCCTCGGAGCCTCCTACAATGAGCAGTTCTTC.

CDR3 sequence: CASSVVQTSNTEAFF. The CDR3 DNA reads TGTGCCAGCAGCGTAGTACAGACCTCGAACACTGAAGCTTTCTTT. The chain is built from TRBV9 and TRBJ1-1; D ambiguous. The germline CDR1 and CDR2 sequences are SGDLS and YYNGEE. Trimming cost V 0 bases and J 1 base, with 10 bases left between them. The CDR3 totals 15 residues.

The gene calls are TRBV11-2 and TRBJ2-7, with a tentative D call TRBD2 (6 bases). The CDR3 totals 17 residues. Germline V gives CDR1 SGHAT, CDR2 FQNNGV. Trimming pared 5 bases from V and 6 bases from J, leaving 26 bases between. CDR3 sequence: CASSRPLRLVVVSEQYF. The CDR3, as DNA: TGTGCCAGCAGCCGGCCTCTGAGACTAGTTGTGGTGAGCGAGCAGTACTTC.

The V call is TRBV4-3, the J call TRBJ2-7; D gene ambiguous. V was cut by 4 bases and J by 3 bases, with 13 bases left in between. CDR1 is LGHNA and CDR2 is YSLEER in the germline V gene. CDR3 size: 14 residues. CDR3 sequence reads: CASSRWGTSYEQYF. The CDR3 nucleotides are TGCGCCAGCAGCCGATGGGGAACCAGCTACGAGCAGTACTTC.

This clone was seen just once. The chain links TRBV27 to TRBJ2-7; 9 bases match TRBD1. There are 14 residues in the CDR3. Germline lookup yields CDR1 MNHEY and CDR2 SMNVEV (reference sequence). V lost 6 bases to trimming and J lost 4 bases; unmatched junction nucleotides: 7. The CDR3 region has the DNA TGTGCCAGCAGGTACCGGGACAGGGCATACGAGCAGTACTTC. Protein sequence: CASRYRDRAYEQYF.

The chain has TRBV5-1 and TRBJ2-2; unclear D gene. V gave up 2 bases and J gave up 1 base, with 12 bases separating them. The CDR3 extends over 16 amino acids. Per the germline V gene, CDR1 is SGHRS and CDR2 is YFSETQ. The CDR3: CASSFRPPENTGELFF. In nucleotides, the CDR3 is TGCGCCAGCAGCTTCCGCCCGCCGGAGAACACCGGGGAGCTGTTTTTT.

Comment on this clone: The limits of the CDR3 on the DNA are not certain, so only TCRdb's listed CDR3 is given. This chain joins TRBV28 and TRBJ2-1. Germline V gene sequence: CDR1 MDHEN, CDR2 SYDVKM. The CDR3 region is 14 residues in length, termini included. The CDR3 here is CASSSSLSYNEQFF.

As concerns this clone: In the same sample, other DNA sequences code for this CDR3. The V gene is TRBV9, the J gene TRBJ1-1; D is possibly TRBD1 (5 bases). Germline CDR1 SGDLS, CDR2 YYNGEE. The CDR3 sequence is 13 residues long. The V end lost 0 bases, the J end lost 5 bases, and 8 bases lay between the germline ends. As DNA, the CDR3 is TGTGCCAGCAGCGTAGGGGGGGATACTGAAGCTTTCTTT. Its protein is CASSVGGDTEAFF.

The rearrangement uses TRBV9 and TRBJ2-1; tentative D call: TRBD2 (6 bases). Trimming left V 3 bases short and J 4 bases short, with 8 bases between. CDR3 length: 13 amino acids. Germline V gene data show CDR1 as SGDLS and CDR2 as YYNGEE. The CDR3: CASSGTIYNEQFF. DNA of the CDR3: TGTGCCAGCAGCGGGACTATTTACAATGAGCAGTTCTTC.

The chain combines TRBV9 with TRBJ1-3, with no clear D. V was trimmed by 0 bases and J by 3 bases, leaving 16 bases between them. The germline V gene has CDR1 SGDLS and CDR2 YYNGEE. The CDR3 has 17 residues. Here the CDR3 reads CASSVAPTLGRGNTIYF. CDR3 DNA: TGTGCCAGCAGCGTAGCTCCGACCCTTGGACGTGGAAACACCATATATTTT.

The chain combines TRBV27 with TRBJ2-7; D unresolved. Germline CDR1 reads MNHEY; CDR2 reads SMNVEV (reference sequence). The CDR3 contains 12 residues. Trimming left V 3 bases short and J 6 bases short, with 9 bases between. In nucleotides, the CDR3 is TGTGCCAGCAGTTTGGCGACGGGCGAGCAGTACTTC. Translated, it gives CASSLATGEQYF.

This clone was seen just once. This chain connects TRBV4-1 to TRBJ1-1, with 11 bases that match TRBD1. The CDR3 is 17 amino acids. Germline CDR1 is MGHRA and CDR2 is YSYEKL. V lost 4 bases to trimming and J lost 5 bases; unmatched junction nucleotides: 12. CDR3: CASSLSGTGGARTEAFF. The CDR3 bases are TGCGCCAGCAGCCTCAGCGGGACAGGGGGGGCGAGGACTGAAGCTTTCTTT.

The V and J genes are TRBV27 and TRBJ2-7; possible D gene TRBD1, 5 bases. The germline V and J ends were trimmed by 7 bases and 2 bases, with 15 bases remaining between them. CDR1 is MNHEY and CDR2 is SMNVEV in the germline V gene (reference sequence). The CDR3 runs 14 residues. In nucleotides, the CDR3 is TGTGCCAGCACCCCCAGGGTGGGCGCCTACGAGCAGTACTTC. It codes for CASTPRVGAYEQYF.

The chain joins TRBV5-6 to TRBJ1-5, with D uncertain. The V end was cut by 2 bases, the J end by 2 bases, with 14 bases between. Per germline, CDR1 SGHDT and CDR2 YYEEEE. The CDR3 runs to 16 residues. CDR3 protein: CASSFWSSEGNQPQHF. The CDR3 DNA reads as TGTGCCAGCAGCTTCTGGTCTTCGGAGGGCAATCAGCCCCAGCATTTT.

V and J are TRBV2 and TRBJ1-2, with a tentative D call TRBD1 (5 bases). Germline CDR1 SNHLY, CDR2 FYNNEI. This CDR3 contains 11 residues. V lost 5 bases, J lost 10 bases, and 11 bases lay in between. This chain's CDR3 is CASSYPGDYTF. In DNA form, the CDR3 reads TGTGCCAGCAGTTATCCGGGGGACTACACCTTC.

The chain employs TRBV10-3 and TRBJ2-1, with 7 bases that match TRBD2. The CDR3 is made up of 16 amino acids. J gave up 5 bases and V 6 bases, and 13 bases lay outside the gene matches. Germline V gene sequence: CDR1 ENHRY, CDR2 SYGVKD. Written as DNA, the CDR3 is TGTGCCATCAGCAACACAGCTAGCGGAGCGAACAATGAGCAGTTCTTC. Translated: CAISNTASGANNEQFF.

The V and J genes are TRBV28 and TRBJ2-7; D perhaps matches TRBD2 (6 bases). The CDR3 sequence is 14 residues long. CDR1 is MDHEN and CDR2 is SYDVKM in the germline V gene. Trimming left V 2 bases short and J 6 bases short, with 14 bases between. The DNA for the CDR3 is TGTGCCAGCAGTTTACTTTCGGCCGGGGGCGAGCAGTACTTC. It is translated as CASSLLSAGGEQYF.

This chain connects TRBV7-9 to TRBJ2-2; TRBD1 matches at 8 bases. Germline V gene data show CDR1 as SEHNR and CDR2 as FQNEAQ (reference sequence). The length of the CDR3 is 17 residues. V dropped 5 bases and J dropped 6; count of bases not matched to a gene: 14. DNA for the CDR3: TGTGCCAGCAGCCCCGCCGGCAGCCGACAGGGGCCCGGGGAGCTGTTTTTT. Translation gives CASSPAGSRQGPGELFF. The whole variable domain, remainder taken from reference TRBV7-9 and TRBJ2-2, is DTGVSQNPRHKITKRGQNVTFRCDPISEHNRLYWYRQTLGQGPEFLTYFQNEAQLEKSRLLSDRFSAERPKGSFSTLEIQRTEQGDSAMYLCASSPAGSRQGPGELFFGEGSRLTVL.

The gene calls are TRBV6-6 and TRBJ1-1; D is unclear. The CDR3 runs to 13 residues. Germline values: CDR1 MNHNY, CDR2 SVGAGI (reference sequence). V lost 0 bases and J lost 6, with 8 bases in between. DNA for the CDR3: TGTGCCAGCAGTTACTCGGTGATTGCTGAAGCTTTCTTT. Protein product: CASSYSVIAEAFF.

V and J are TRBV19 and TRBJ1-1, with TRBD1 matching over 7 bases. Germline V gene data show CDR1 as LNHDA and CDR2 as SQIVND (reference sequence). V trimming: 5 bases; J trimming: 0 bases; junction bases outside the gene matches: 3. The CDR3 extends over 14 amino acids. DNA for the CDR3: TGTGCCAGTAGTTCGGGACAGCTGAACACTGAAGCTTTCTTT. Encoded protein: CASSSGQLNTEAFF.

The rearrangement links TRBV7-6 to TRBJ2-3, with a tentative D call TRBD2 (6 bases). Trimming removed 5 bases at V and 2 bases at J, with 11 bases between. The germline gives CDR1 SGHVS, CDR2 FNYEAQ. The CDR3 loop spans 14 amino acids. CDR3 sequence: CASSGSGFTDTQYF. The CDR3 nucleotides are TGTGCCAGCAGCGGTAGCGGTTTCACAGATACGCAGTATTTT.

For the CDR3, the DNA is TGTGCCAACTTGCACCGGGACTGGAGCACAGATACGCAGTATTTT. Protein sequence: CANLHRDWSTDTQYF. The rearrangement uses TRBV2 and TRBJ2-3, with D possibly being TRBD2 (6 bases). V lost 10 bases, J lost 0 bases, and 17 bases lay in between. Germline CDR1 SNHLY, CDR2 FYNNEI. The length of the CDR3 is 15 residues.

CDR3: CASSSNEGNEQFF. CDR3 bases: TGTGCCAGCAGCTCGAATGAGGGCAATGAGCAGTTCTTC. The chain has TRBV13 and TRBJ2-1; D possibly corresponds to TRBD2 (5 bases). The CDR3 length is 13 residues. Germline CDR1 reads PRHDT; CDR2 reads FYEKMQ (reference sequence). Trimming shortened V by 4 bases and J by 6 bases, and 10 bases separated the two germline ends.

The V call is TRBV19, the J call TRBJ2-7; D call uncertain. The CDR3 loop spans 18 amino acids. Germline V lookup: CDR1 LNHDA, CDR2 SQIVND (reference sequence). V dropped 2 bases and J dropped 0 bases, with 20 bases sitting between them. The DNA for the CDR3 is TGTGCCAGTAGTATAAGTCGGCAGAACAAGCATAGCTCCTACGAGCAGTACTTC. The encoded protein is CASSISRQNKHSSYEQYF.